The 30 T cell receptor beta chains below were found in one sample sequenced in a study of blood T cell repertoires in COVID-19. Data came from immunoSEQ multiplex PCR; TCRdb stores just in-frame clones and leaves some out. The repertoire holds tens of thousands of clones, 80% to 90% seen once, with 7.4% in the top ten. The sample consisted of peripheral blood. The source of these receptors is a human donor with acute or convalescent COVID-19. The donor label of this sample is uncertain.

This sequence joins TRBV19 and TRBJ1-6; 9 nucleotides align to TRBD1. J lost 8 bases, V lost 4 bases, and 12 bases had no gene match. The CDR3 runs to 17 residues. The V gene's germline CDR1 is LNHDA and CDR2 SQIVND (reference sequence). CDR3 sequence (DNA): TGTGCCAGTAGTACTGTGGTGGGACAGGGACGGGATTCACCCCTCCACTTT. It translates to CASSTVVGQGRDSPLHF.

This clone was detected once. The chain recombines TRBV9 with TRBJ1-1; D is possibly TRBD1 (6 bases). The CDR3 length is 13 residues. V was clipped by 0 bases and J by 10 bases, with 13 bases between them. Per germline, CDR1 SGDLS and CDR2 YYNGEE. The CDR3 DNA follows: TGTGCCAGCAGCGTAGGCGCGGCAGGGGTAGCTTTCTTT. Its translation: CASSVGAAGVAFF.

The chain carries TRBV18 and TRBJ2-2, with a tentative D call TRBD1 (6 bases). Trimming stripped 3 bases from V and 3 bases from J, with 8 bases between. CDR1 KGHSH and CDR2 LQKENI come from the germline V gene. The CDR3 length is 14 residues. The CDR3 region is CASSPGQYTGELFF. CDR3 DNA sequence: TGTGCCAGCTCACCTGGACAGTACACCGGGGAGCTGTTTTTT. Full variable domain (remainder filled in from reference TRBV18 and TRBJ2-2): NAGVMQNPRHLVRRRGQEARLRCSPMKGHSHVYWYRQLPEEGLKFMVYLQKENIIDESGMPKERFSAEFPKEGPSILRIQQVVRGDSAAYFCASSPGQYTGELFFGEGSRLTVL.

This clone appeared a few times. J is TRBJ2-5 and V is TRBV10-3; TRBD1 matches at 9 bases. CDR1 is ENHRY, CDR2 SYGVKD, per germline. This CDR3 comprises 15 residues. V lost 9 bases and J lost 0; bases outside the gene matches: 8. The chain's CDR3 is CAIYGTGPYQETQYF. In DNA form, the CDR3 reads TGTGCCATTTATGGGACAGGGCCGTACCAAGAGACCCAGTACTTC.

This chain links TRBV6-2 or TRBV6-3 with TRBJ1-3; D unresolved. Germline loops: CDR1 MNHEY, CDR2 SVGEGT. CDR3 length equals 17 residues. Trimming cost V 0 bases and J 3 bases, with 15 bases left between them. The CDR3 sequence: CASSYSTGRIYGNTIYF. The CDR3 region has the DNA TGTGCCAGCAGTTACTCGACGGGGAGGATATATGGAAACACCATATATTTT.

This chain joins TRBV11-2 and TRBJ1-1; no definite D call. Germline V gives CDR1 SGHAT, CDR2 FQNNGV. The CDR3 sequence is 14 residues long. The germline V and J ends were trimmed by 2 bases and 5 bases, with 12 bases remaining between them. CDR3 sequence: CASSLLKAGTEAFF. The CDR3 DNA reads TGTGCCAGCAGCTTATTAAAAGCGGGGACTGAAGCTTTCTTT.

The chain couples TRBV5-1 to TRBJ2-5; a weak D match, TRBD2 (6 bases). The germline gives CDR1 SGHRS, CDR2 YFSETQ. The V end lost 5 bases, the J end lost 5 bases, and 19 bases lay between the germline ends. This CDR3 comprises 15 residues. CDR3 DNA: TGCGCCAGCAGGCGGGACCTCTATGCAGGGGAGACCCAGTACTTC. It translates to CASRRDLYAGETQYF.

This clone was detected only once. The chain combines TRBV4-1 with TRBJ1-4, with D possibly being TRBD1 (5 bases). Deletions cut 2 bases from V and 3 bases from J, with 13 bases between. Germline CDR1 MGHRA, CDR2 YSYEKL. CDR3 length: 16 amino acids. The CDR3 DNA follows: TGCGCCAGCAGCCAAAAAGGCAGGGATTCTAATGAAAAACTGTTTTTT. Residues: CASSQKGRDSNEKLFF.

The chain links TRBV19 to TRBJ1-6, with TRBD1 as a possible D gene (6 bases). Germline CDR1 reads LNHDA; CDR2 reads SQIVND (reference sequence). V was trimmed by 6 bases and J by 7 bases, leaving 16 bases between them. The length of the CDR3 is 15 residues. DNA of the CDR3: TGTGCCAGTAGAACCAGGACAGTAAAAAATTCACCCCTCCACTTT. This sequence encodes CASRTRTVKNSPLHF.

This chain links TRBV4-1 with TRBJ2-3; 7 bases match TRBD2. The V gene's germline CDR1 is MGHRA and CDR2 YSYEKL. V shed 2 bases, J shed 5 bases, and the junction held 7 bases outside the gene matches. The CDR3 runs 15 residues. CDR3 sequence reads: CASSQFIRGEDTQYF. The DNA of the CDR3 is TGCGCCAGCAGCCAATTTATCCGGGGGGAAGATACGCAGTATTTT.

This clone was picked up one time. J is TRBJ1-5 and V is TRBV7-2, with 7 bases that match TRBD1. CDR1 is SGHTA and CDR2 is FQGNSA in the germline V gene. The CDR3 is 15 amino acids. V lost 1 base to trimming and J lost 3 bases; unmatched junction nucleotides: 3. This chain's CDR3 is CASSLGGTDNQPQHF. The CDR3 DNA reads TGTGCCAGCAGCTTAGGAGGGACAGACAATCAGCCCCAGCATTTT.

The chain uses TRBV2 and TRBJ2-5; 12 nucleotides agree with TRBD1. V trimming: 5 bases; J trimming: 5 bases; junction bases outside the gene matches: 6. The CDR3 is made up of 15 amino acids. Germline V gene data show CDR1 as SNHLY and CDR2 as FYNNEI. CDR3 protein: CASSRDRGLRETQYF. DNA for the CDR3: TGTGCCAGCAGTAGGGACAGGGGGCTTCGGGAGACCCAGTACTTC.

This clone was detected once. This sequence joins TRBV5-6 and TRBJ1-2; 7 bases agree with TRBD1. The germline V gene has CDR1 SGHDT and CDR2 YYEEEE. The junction had 6 bases not matched to a gene; V was cut back by 4 bases and J by 6 bases. This CDR3 contains 13 residues. The CDR3 loop is CASSQDRSHGYTF. The CDR3 DNA follows: TGTGCCAGCAGCCAGGACAGGTCGCATGGCTACACCTTC.

The chain has TRBV5-4 and TRBJ2-7; 8 bases align to TRBD1. The CDR3 contains 15 residues. From germline, CDR1 is SGHNT and CDR2 YYREEE (reference sequence). V was clipped by 0 bases and J by 2 bases; unmatched bases: 4. In DNA form, the CDR3 reads TGTGCCAGCAGCTTGGCAGGGGGCCCCCCCTACGAGCAGTACTTC. As protein: CASSLAGGPPYEQYF. Using reference TRBV5-4 and TRBJ2-7 for the parts outside the CDR3, the full variable domain is ETGVTQSPTHLIKTRGQQVTLRCSSQSGHNTVSWYQQALGQGPQFIFQYYREEENGRGNFPPRFSGLQFPNYSSELNVNALELDDSALYLCASSLAGGPPYEQYFGPGTRLTVT.

The CDR3 sequence is CASAVPEGEQYF. The CDR3 nucleotides are TGTGCCAGCGCCGTGCCAGAGGGCGAGCAGTACTTC. The J gene is TRBJ2-7, the V gene TRBV6-5; tentative D call: TRBD2 (5 bases). V was shortened by 8 bases and J by 6 bases, with 14 bases between the two germline ends. Germline CDR1 and CDR2: MNHEY and SVGAGI. The CDR3 runs 12 residues.

This chain connects TRBV27 to TRBJ2-5; tentatively, D is TRBD2 (5 bases). From germline, CDR1 is MNHEY and CDR2 SMNVEV (reference sequence). V was pared by 4 bases and J by 5 bases, with 8 bases between. The CDR3 is made up of 12 amino acids. For the CDR3, the DNA is TGTGCCAGCAGTTACCCGGGGGAGACCCAGTACTTC. Protein sequence: CASSYPGETQYF.

This chain connects TRBV28 to TRBJ2-7, with D possibly being TRBD1 (5 bases). This CDR3 is 14 amino acids long. Germline values: CDR1 MDHEN, CDR2 SYDVKM. Trimming removed 7 bases at V and 1 base at J, with 14 bases between. The CDR3 sequence is CASIGQGGSYEQYF. Written as DNA, the CDR3 is TGTGCCAGCATAGGGCAGGGTGGTTCCTACGAGCAGTACTTC. Full variable domain (missing parts from reference TRBV28 and TRBJ2-7): DVKVTQSSRYLVKRTGEKVFLECVQDMDHENMFWYRQDPGLGLRLIYFSYDVKMKEKGDIPEGYSVSREKKERFSLILESASTNQTSMYLCASIGQGGSYEQYFGPGTRLTVT.

The chain recombines TRBV11-2 with TRBJ1-2; D remains unclear. The ends were cut back, 2 bases at V and 8 bases at J, with 12 bases in the middle. This CDR3 region has 13 residues. CDR1 SGHAT and CDR2 FQNNGV come from the germline V gene. CDR3 sequence (DNA): TGTGCCAGCAGCTTACCCCGGGGTAAGGGCTACACCTTC. Its translation: CASSLPRGKGYTF.

V and J are TRBV28 and TRBJ1-1, with TRBD1 as a possible D gene (6 bases). CDR1 is MDHEN, CDR2 SYDVKM, per germline. The CDR3 has 13 residues. V lost 6 bases to trimming and J lost 5 bases, with 13 bases between them. CDR3 residues: CASRPQGRTEAFF. CDR3 sequence (DNA): TGTGCCAGCAGGCCACAGGGAAGAACTGAAGCTTTCTTT.

The chain is built from TRBV6-1 and TRBJ2-7; D possibly corresponds to TRBD1 (6 bases). In germline, CDR1 is MNHNS, CDR2 SASEGT. V lost 1 base to trimming and J lost 3 bases, with 22 bases between them. This CDR3 spans 18 amino acids. The CDR3 is CASSEVLVYPDRDYEQYF. The CDR3 region has the DNA TGTGCCAGCAGTGAAGTGCTAGTTTATCCGGACAGAGACTACGAGCAGTACTTC.

The chain combines TRBV9 with TRBJ1-3, with 7 bases matching TRBD1. The CDR3 has 17 residues. J was trimmed by 0 bases and V by 0 bases; bases with no gene match: 6. Germline V gene lookup returns CDR1 SGDLS and CDR2 YYNGEE. Written as DNA, the CDR3 is TGTGCCAGCAGCGTAGGGGTTGGGACAGACTCTGGAAACACCATATATTTT. Translation gives CASSVGVGTDSGNTIYF. Variable domain in full (rest from reference TRBV9 and TRBJ1-3): DSGVTQTPKHLITATGQRVTLRCSPRSGDLSVYWYQQSLDQGLQFLIQYYNGEERAKGNILERFSAQQFPDLHSELNLSSLELGDSALYFCASSVGVGTDSGNTIYFGEGSWLTVV.

The chain combines TRBV6-5 with TRBJ2-5; maybe TRBD1 (6 bases). The CDR3 contains 14 residues. V was shortened by 8 bases and J by 3 bases, with 16 bases between the two germline ends. CDR1 MNHEY and CDR2 SVGAGI come from the germline V gene. The CDR3 sequence is CASVRIPGEETQYF. The CDR3 nucleotides are TGTGCCAGCGTTAGAATCCCAGGGGAAGAGACCCAGTACTTC.

This chain joins TRBV29-1 and TRBJ2-5, with 8 bases aligning to TRBD1. This CDR3 region has 12 residues. Trimming cost V 6 bases and J 4 bases; bases outside gene matches: 4. Per germline, CDR1 SQVTM and CDR2 ANQGSEA. The CDR3 region has the DNA TGCAGCGTGCTGACAGGGGCAGAGACCCAGTACTTC. Its protein product is CSVLTGAETQYF.

This clone was counted once. The chain employs TRBV4-1 and TRBJ2-1; 10 bases align to TRBD2. The CDR3 has 15 residues. With V trimmed by 0 bases and J by 7 bases, 3 bases remained unmatched. CDR1 is MGHRA and CDR2 is YSYEKL in the germline V gene. CDR3 coding DNA: TGCGCCAGCAGCCAAGATGCACTAGCGGGGAATGAGCAGTTCTTC. As protein: CASSQDALAGNEQFF.

V usage is TRBV11-3 and J usage is TRBJ2-3; 10 positions agree with TRBD1. Germline assignment: CDR1 SGHNT and CDR2 YENEEA. J was trimmed by 4 bases and V by 3 bases; bases with no gene match: 4. CDR3 length: 15 residues. This chain's CDR3 is CASSFETGGADTQYF. CDR3 DNA: TGTGCCAGCAGCTTCGAGACAGGGGGCGCAGATACGCAGTATTTT.

The chain employs TRBV3-1 (or the pseudogene TRBV3-2) and TRBJ2-6, with D uncertain. Trimming removed 4 bases at V and 0 bases at J, with 4 bases between. The CDR3 loop spans 14 amino acids. In germline, CDR1 is LGHDT, CDR2 YNNKEL (reference sequence). The CDR3 coding sequence is TGTGCCAGCAGCCCCTCCTCTGGGGCCAACGTCCTGACTTTC. Translated: CASSPSSGANVLTF.

The V and J genes are TRBV5-1 and TRBJ1-2; 8 nucleotides align to TRBD1. The CDR3 length is 14 residues. The germline CDR1 and CDR2 sequences are SGHRS and YFSETQ. V shed 1 base and J 4 bases; nucleotides not matched to a gene: 3. CDR3 region: CASSLPGTGYGYTF. CDR3 coding DNA: TGCGCCAGCAGCTTGCCGGGGACAGGCTATGGCTACACCTTC.

Points on this clone: An end of the junction differs from the germline gene, which may be a read error. The chain links TRBV7-7 to TRBJ2-5, with 7 nucleotides matching TRBD1. Germline V gene lookup returns CDR1 SSHAT and CDR2 FNYEAQ (reference sequence). This CDR3 region has 13 residues. As DNA, the CDR3 is TGTGCTAGCAGCCGACAGGGTTCAGAGACCCAGTACTTC. Its translation: CASSRQGSETQYF.

This sequence joins TRBV28 and TRBJ2-2; 10 bases are a match to TRBD2. Germline assignment: CDR1 MDHEN and CDR2 SYDVKM. The CDR3 spans 18 residues. V lost 4 bases, J lost 4 bases, and 12 bases stayed unmatched. CDR3: CASSSASGGDQATGELFF. Written as DNA, the CDR3 is TGTGCCAGCAGTTCTGCTAGCGGGGGCGACCAAGCCACCGGGGAGCTGTTTTTT.

The J gene is TRBJ2-7, the V gene TRBV11-2; possibly TRBD1 for D (6 bases). V gave up 5 bases and J gave up 7 bases, with 33 bases separating them. This CDR3 region has 19 residues. CDR1 is SGHAT and CDR2 is FQNNGV in the germline V gene. The CDR3 protein is CASSIRGFGAIPTYREQYF. CDR3 sequence (DNA): TGTGCCAGCAGCATCAGGGGTTTCGGGGCTATACCGACCTATCGGGAGCAGTACTTC.